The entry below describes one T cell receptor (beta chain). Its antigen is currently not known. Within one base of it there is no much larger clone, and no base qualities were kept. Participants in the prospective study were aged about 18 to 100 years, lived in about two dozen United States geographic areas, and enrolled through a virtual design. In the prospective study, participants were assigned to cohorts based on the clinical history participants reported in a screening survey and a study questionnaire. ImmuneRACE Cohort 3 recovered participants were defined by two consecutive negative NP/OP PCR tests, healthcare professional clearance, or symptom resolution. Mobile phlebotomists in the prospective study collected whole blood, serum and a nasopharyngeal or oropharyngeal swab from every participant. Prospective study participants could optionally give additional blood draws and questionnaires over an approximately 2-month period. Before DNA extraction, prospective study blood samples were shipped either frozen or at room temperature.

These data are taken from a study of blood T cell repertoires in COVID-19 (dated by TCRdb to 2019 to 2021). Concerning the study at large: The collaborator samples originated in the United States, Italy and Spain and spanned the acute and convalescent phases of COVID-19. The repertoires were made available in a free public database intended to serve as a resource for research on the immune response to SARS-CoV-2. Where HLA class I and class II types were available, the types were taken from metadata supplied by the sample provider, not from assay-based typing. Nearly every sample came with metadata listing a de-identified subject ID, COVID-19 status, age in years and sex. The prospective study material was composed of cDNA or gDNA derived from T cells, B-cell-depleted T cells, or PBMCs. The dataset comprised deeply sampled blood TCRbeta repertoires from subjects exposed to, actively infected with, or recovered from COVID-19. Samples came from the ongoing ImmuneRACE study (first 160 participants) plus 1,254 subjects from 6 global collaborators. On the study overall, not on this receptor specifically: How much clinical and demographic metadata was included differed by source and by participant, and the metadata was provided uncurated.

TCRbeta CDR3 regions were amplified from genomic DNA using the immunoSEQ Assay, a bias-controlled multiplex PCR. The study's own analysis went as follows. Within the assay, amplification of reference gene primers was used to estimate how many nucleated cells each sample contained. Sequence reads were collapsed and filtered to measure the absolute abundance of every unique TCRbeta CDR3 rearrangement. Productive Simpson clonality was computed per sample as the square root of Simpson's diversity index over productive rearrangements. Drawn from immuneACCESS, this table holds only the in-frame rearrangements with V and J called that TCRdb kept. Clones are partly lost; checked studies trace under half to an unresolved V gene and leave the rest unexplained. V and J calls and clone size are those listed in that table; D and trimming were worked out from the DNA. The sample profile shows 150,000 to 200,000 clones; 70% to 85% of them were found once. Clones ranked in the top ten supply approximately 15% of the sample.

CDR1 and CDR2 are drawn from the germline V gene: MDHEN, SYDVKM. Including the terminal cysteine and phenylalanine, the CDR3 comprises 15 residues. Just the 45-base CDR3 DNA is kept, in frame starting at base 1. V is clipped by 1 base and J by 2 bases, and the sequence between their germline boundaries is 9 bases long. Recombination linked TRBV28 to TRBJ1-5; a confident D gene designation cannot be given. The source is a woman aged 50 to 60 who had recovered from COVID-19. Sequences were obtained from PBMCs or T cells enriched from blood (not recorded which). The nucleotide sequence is TGTGCCAGCAGTTTATCCCCGGTAGGCAATCAGCCCCAGCATTTT. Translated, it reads CASSLSPVGNQPQHF.